This T cell receptor (beta chain) was found in a study of blood T cell repertoires in COVID-19 (TCRdb year 2020). Context from the whole study: Samples from collaborators originated in the United States, Italy and Spain and spanned both the acute and convalescent phases of COVID-19. The material from the prospective study consisted of cDNA or gDNA derived from T cells, B-cell-depleted T cells, or PBMCs. Subjects who had been exposed to COVID-19, were actively infected with it, or had recovered from it provided the deeply sampled blood TCRbeta repertoires that made up the dataset. The repertoires were released in a freely available public database intended as a resource for research on the immune response to SARS-CoV-2. The samples were drawn from two sources: the first 160 participants of the ongoing ImmuneRACE study, and about 1,300 subjects contributed by 6 global collaborators. The sample metadata nearly always contained a de-identified subject ID, COVID-19 status, age in years and sex. Where available, HLA class I and class II types were taken from metadata supplied by the sample provider and were not determined by assay-based typing. The full study reports these points: The quantity of clinical and demographic metadata differed by source and by participant and was supplied without curation.

As for this clone: The antigen it recognizes is unknown. No clone much larger than this one lies a single base away; base qualities are absent.

V is shortened by 1 base, J by 0 bases, and the region joining them spans 7 bases. The CDR1 and CDR2 encoded by the germline V gene are MGHRA and YSYEKL. Its CDR3 holds 16 amino acids, cysteine through phenylalanine. Here the CDR3 DNA is all that survives: 48 bases in frame from base 1. TCRbeta CDR3 regions were amplified from genomic DNA by means of the immunoSEQ Assay, a bias-controlled multiplex PCR. As for the authors' bioinformatics: Nucleated cell counts per sample were estimated from amplification of reference gene primers within the assay. Sequence reads were collapsed and filtered to measure the absolute abundance of every unique TCRbeta CDR3 rearrangement. Productive Simpson clonality was computed per sample as the square root of Simpson's diversity index over productive rearrangements. Not all clones reach the TCRdb copy of this immuneACCESS table, which keeps in-frame sequences only. Checked studies attribute under half of the gap to unresolved V genes and leave the rest unexplained. The V and J calls and clone size come from that table; D and trimming were worked out from the DNA. The sample table records about 180,000 clones; 89% of these occur just once. About 2.1% of the sample is taken by the ten largest.

A second Seattle source provided samples from volunteer blood donors who had recovered from COVID-19. The collaborating institutions used their own protocols to collect whole blood in K2EDTA tubes. For TCRbeta analysis, collaborators shipped samples as frozen whole blood, isolated PBMCs, or DNA extracted from either of those sample types. The sequence links TRBV4-1 to TRBJ2-6; the D gene assignment is ambiguous. This receptor was taken from a young man who had recovered from COVID-19. Material: peripheral blood. The nucleotide sequence reads as follows: TGCGCCAGCAGCCAAGTCTGGAGCTCTGGGGCCAACGTCCTGACTTTC. Its protein reads: CASSQVWSSGANVLTF.